Here is one T cell receptor (beta chain) with its context. Its antigen is still unknown. CDR3 length: 13 amino acids. V shed 8 bases and J shed 4 bases, with 14 bases lying between them. Germline CDR1 MNHEY, CDR2 SVGAGI. Libraries were prepared by immunoSEQ multiplex PCR; TCRdb keeps only in-frame clonotypes and omits some of them. Altogether roughly 70,000 clones are present, approximately 84% being singletons, with the ten largest covering 15% to 20%. This sample stems from a study of T cell responses to AZD1222 COVID-19 vaccine. Background on the study: Pooling of second doses given at about 4 or about 12 weeks was done.

Broader study findings: Of the AZD1222 recipients, only 5 to 7 were seropositive at baseline.

The sequenced sample was peripheral blood, obtained on day 0 of AZD1222 vaccination. The rearrangement links TRBV6-5 to TRBJ1-2; D is uncertain. The receptor was derived from an adult in good health. CDR3 coding DNA: TGTGCCAGCGGACTGCCTAGGGTCTATGGCTACACCTTC. This encodes CASGLPRVYGYTF.